What follows are 27 T cell receptor beta chains derived from one specimen sequenced in a study of early stage breast cancer tumors. Some clones are missing from TCRdb's copy, which holds only in-frame ones; the method was immunoSEQ multiplex PCR. This sample has about 69,000 clones, with over 80% found just once. Material: blood. The receptors were gathered from a person aged 40 to 49 with breast cancer.

The chain couples TRBV9 to TRBJ2-1; D is undetermined. Between the trimmed V and J ends, which lost 4 bases and 8 bases, there was a span of 16 bases. This CDR3 region has 14 residues. Germline assignment: CDR1 SGDLS and CDR2 YYNGEE. CDR3 coding DNA: TGTGCCAGCAGCCCCCGATCGGCGCCTGATGAGCAGTTCTTC. It codes for CASSPRSAPDEQFF.

This clone came up a few times. The chain couples TRBV5-4 to TRBJ1-2; tentatively, D is TRBD1 (5 bases). The CDR3 runs 13 residues. V gave up 4 bases and J gave up 4 bases, with 11 bases separating them. CDR1 and CDR2 (germline): SGHNT, YYREEE (reference sequence). The CDR3 reads CASSPVGLYGYTF. CDR3 in DNA: TGTGCCAGCAGCCCGGTGGGACTCTATGGCTACACCTTC.

The rearrangement uses TRBV6-1 and TRBJ1-5; TRBD1 matches 7 bases. From germline, CDR1 is MNHNS and CDR2 SASEGT. The CDR3 consists of 17 residues. V lost 1 base to trimming and J lost 6 bases; unmatched junction nucleotides: 12. The DNA of the CDR3 is TGTGCCAGCAGTGAAGAAAGAGGGAGACAGGGACGTCAGCCCCAGCATTTT. It translates to CASSEERGRQGRQPQHF.

The chain carries TRBV7-9 and TRBJ1-2; maybe TRBD1 (5 bases). CDR1 is SEHNR, CDR2 FQNEAQ, per germline (reference sequence). V was clipped by 4 bases and J by 4 bases, with 13 bases between them. The CDR3 consists of 14 residues. CDR3: CASSSEGQGYGYTF. The DNA of the CDR3 is TGTGCCAGCAGCTCCGAAGGGCAGGGCTATGGCTACACCTTC.

This clone was detected only once. The V call is TRBV2, the J call TRBJ2-2, with 7 bases fitting TRBD1. There are 16 residues in the CDR3. Germline V gives CDR1 SNHLY, CDR2 FYNNEI. V trimming: 6 bases; J trimming: 4 bases; junction bases outside the gene matches: 11. The CDR3 loop is CASSSTGTEGTGELFF. In DNA, the CDR3 is TGTGCCAGCAGCTCTACCGGGACAGAGGGCACCGGGGAGCTGTTTTTT.

The chain is built from TRBV7-8 and TRBJ1-2; the D gene is possibly TRBD1 (5 bases). V shed 0 bases and J shed 2 bases, with 10 bases lying between them. The CDR3 is made up of 15 amino acids. The V gene's germline CDR1 is SGHVS and CDR2 FQNEAQ. The chain's CDR3 is CASSLAVGANYGYTF. The CDR3 DNA sequence: TGTGCCAGCAGCTTAGCGGTAGGGGCAAACTATGGCTACACCTTC.

This chain connects TRBV19 to TRBJ1-2; D possibly corresponds to TRBD1 (5 bases). CDR3 length equals 15 residues. CDR1 is LNHDA and CDR2 is SQIVND in the germline V gene (reference sequence). V lost 5 bases to trimming and J lost 8 bases, with 21 bases between them. The CDR3 is CASSVLGRRTGGYTF. CDR3 nucleotides: TGTGCCAGTAGTGTCCTGGGACGCCGGACGGGAGGCTACACCTTC.

In this sample, this clone turned up a few times. The V and J genes are TRBV30 and TRBJ2-2, with D uncertain. The V gene's germline CDR1 is GTSNPN and CDR2 SVGIG (reference sequence). V was shortened by 1 base and J by 6 bases, with 9 bases between the two germline ends. There are 13 residues in the CDR3. CDR3 sequence: CAWSAHSPGELFF. CDR3 DNA: TGTGCCTGGAGTGCACATAGTCCCGGGGAGCTGTTTTTT.

The chain uses TRBV7-6 and TRBJ1-4; D might be TRBD1 (5 bases). Deletions cut 3 bases from V and 0 bases from J, with 11 bases between. This CDR3 region has 16 residues. Germline V gene data show CDR1 as SGHVS and CDR2 as FNYEAQ. CDR3 residues: CASSLGTGTTNEKLFF. The CDR3 DNA follows: TGTGCCAGCAGCTTGGGGACTGGGACAACTAATGAAAAACTGTTTTTT.

The chain combines TRBV6-5 with TRBJ2-1, with a tentative D call TRBD1 (5 bases). Between the trimmed V and J ends, which lost 1 base and 8 bases, there was a span of 9 bases. This CDR3 comprises 13 residues. CDR1 is MNHEY, CDR2 SVGAGI, per germline. The CDR3 bases are TGTGCCAGCAGTTACTTTTGGGGCGATGAGCAGTTCTTC. Protein sequence: CASSYFWGDEQFF.

The count of this clone is one. This chain uses TRBV29-1 with TRBJ2-7, with 11 bases matching TRBD1. The V and J ends lost 6 bases and 5 bases, in that order; junction bases with no gene match: 6. CDR1 is SQVTM and CDR2 is ANQGSEA in the germline V gene. The CDR3 length is 13 residues. The chain's CDR3 is CSVTGQGANEQYF. The CDR3 bases are TGCAGCGTAACCGGACAGGGGGCTAACGAGCAGTACTTC.

V gene TRBV19 combines with J gene TRBJ1-5; 7 bases align to TRBD1. The V gene's germline CDR1 is LNHDA and CDR2 SQIVND (reference sequence). V lost 7 bases to trimming and J lost 4 bases; unmatched junction nucleotides: 4. The CDR3 is 13 amino acids. The CDR3 coding sequence is TGTGCCAGTACCCAGGGGGGAAATCAGCCCCAGCATTTT. Residues: CASTQGGNQPQHF.

The V and J genes are TRBV7-3 and TRBJ1-1, with a weak D call TRBD1 (6 bases). This CDR3 contains 11 residues. The germline V and J ends were trimmed by 3 bases and 12 bases, with 11 bases remaining between them. CDR1 and CDR2 (germline): SGHTA, FQGTGA. The CDR3 DNA sequence: TGTGCCAGCAGCTTCCGGACAGAGCCTTTCTTT. Its translation: CASSFRTEPFF. The whole variable domain, remainder taken from reference TRBV7-3 and TRBJ1-1, is GAGVSQTPSNKVTEKGKYVELRCDPISGHTALYWYRQSLGQGPEFLIYFQGTGAADDSGLPNDRFFAVRPEGSVSTLKIQRTERGDSAVYLCASSFRTEPFFGQGTRLTVV.

This rearrangement joins TRBV5-6 to TRBJ2-1; no clear D. The V and J ends lost 2 bases and 6 bases respectively, with 9 bases between them. CDR3 size: 13 residues. Germline V gene sequence: CDR1 SGHDT, CDR2 YYEEEE. The chain's CDR3 is CASSLLLLNEQFF. CDR3 nucleotide sequence: TGTGCCAGCAGCTTATTATTGCTCAATGAGCAGTTCTTC.

The chain recombines TRBV28 with TRBJ1-1; tentatively, D is TRBD1 (6 bases). The CDR3 covers 14 residues. The V end was cut by 3 bases, the J end by 6 bases, with 14 bases between. In germline, CDR1 is MDHEN, CDR2 SYDVKM. CDR3 DNA: TGTGCCAGCAGTTTTGGCTCGGGGGGCCCTGAAGCTTTCTTT. As protein: CASSFGSGGPEAFF.

The J gene is TRBJ2-1, the V gene TRBV6-7; 13 nucleotides align to TRBD2. TRBV6-7 falls under the ORF class, with uncertain function. J was trimmed by 1 base and V by 2 bases; bases with no gene match: 11. This CDR3 comprises 20 residues. The CDR3 coding sequence is TGTGCCAGCAGTTACCCACCGAGGACTAGCGGGAGTAAGTCCTACAATGAGCAGTTCTTC. Protein: CASSYPPRTSGSKSYNEQFF.

This clone was observed a few times. The gene calls are TRBV12-5 and TRBJ2-5; 8 positions agree with TRBD2. CDR1 is LGHNT and CDR2 is FRNRAP in the germline V gene. The CDR3 is 15 amino acids. Trimming at V came to 2 bases and at J to 3 bases, leaving 5 bases not matched to a gene. In DNA, the CDR3 is TGTGCTAGTGGTTTGAACGGGAGGGCGGAAGAGACCCAGTACTTC. It is translated as CASGLNGRAEETQYF.

The chain employs TRBV28 and TRBJ1-2; perhaps TRBD1 as D (6 bases). Germline-derived CDR1 and CDR2 are MDHEN and SYDVKM. Trimming removed 3 bases from V and 3 bases from J, with 17 bases in between. This CDR3 region has 16 residues. The CDR3 reads CASSFIKGRGYYGYTF. The CDR3 DNA reads as TGTGCCAGCAGTTTTATTAAGGGGAGGGGGTACTATGGCTACACCTTC.

V is TRBV30 and J is TRBJ2-1, with TRBD2 as a possible D gene (5 bases). The V gene's germline CDR1 is GTSNPN and CDR2 SVGIG (reference sequence). The CDR3 is 13 residues long. The V end lost 3 bases, the J end lost 4 bases, and 10 bases lay between the germline ends. This chain's CDR3 is CAWSPSPYNEQFF. For the CDR3, the DNA is TGTGCCTGGAGCCCTAGCCCTTACAATGAGCAGTTCTTC.

Here the CDR3 reads CSVGVVTEAFF. For the CDR3, the DNA is TGCAGCGTTGGTGTGGTCACTGAAGCTTTCTTT. V usage is TRBV29-1 and J usage is TRBJ1-1, with D unresolved. The length of the CDR3 is 11 residues. V was clipped by 4 bases and J by 4 bases, with 7 bases between them. The germline V gene has CDR1 SQVTM and CDR2 ANQGSEA. Full variable domain (missing parts from reference TRBV29-1 and TRBJ1-1): SAVISQKPSRDICQRGTSLTIQCQVDSQVTMMFWYRQQPGQSLTLIATANQGSEATYESGFVIDKFPISRPNLTFSTLTVSNMSPEDSSIYLCSVGVVTEAFFGQGTRLTVV.

This clone was picked up a small number of times. The V call is TRBV28, the J call TRBJ1-2; 7 bases match TRBD1. Germline values: CDR1 MDHEN, CDR2 SYDVKM. The CDR3 consists of 15 residues. J lost 1 base, V lost 6 bases, and 8 bases had no gene match. For the CDR3, the DNA is TGTGCCAGCAGCCCCGGGACAGTCCTTAACTATGGCTACACCTTC. This gives the protein CASSPGTVLNYGYTF.

The chain couples TRBV6-5 to TRBJ1-2, with D tentatively TRBD1 (6 bases). Germline-derived CDR1 and CDR2 are MNHEY and SVGAGI. V was cut by 7 bases and J by 4 bases, with 13 bases left in between. The CDR3 has 13 amino acids. The CDR3 DNA is TGTGCCAGCAATCACCCAGGGGCCTATGGCTACACCTTC. Translating gives CASNHPGAYGYTF.

As to this clone: The same CDR3 is also encoded by other DNA sequences in this sample. V and J are TRBV27 and TRBJ2-7, with 10 bases that match TRBD1. CDR1 MNHEY and CDR2 SMNVEV come from the germline V gene (reference sequence). Germline trimming cut 2 bases from V and 2 bases from J; bases unmatched to any gene: 0. This CDR3 has 14 residues. CDR3 residues: CASSLGTGAYEQYF. For the CDR3, the DNA is TGTGCCAGCAGTTTAGGGACAGGGGCCTACGAGCAGTACTTC.

The chain joins TRBV28 to TRBJ1-5; no clear D gene. V was pared by 5 bases and J by 5 bases, with 13 bases between. Germline assignment: CDR1 MDHEN and CDR2 SYDVKM. This CDR3 comprises 14 residues. Written as DNA, the CDR3 is TGTGCCAGCAGTACCGGAGGATACGATCAGCCCCAGCATTTT. It yields the protein CASSTGGYDQPQHF.

The genes are TRBV27 and TRBJ2-1, with 10 bases aligning to TRBD2. The CDR3 totals 12 residues. The germline gives CDR1 MNHEY, CDR2 SMNVEV (reference sequence). With V trimmed by 10 bases and J by 6 bases, 3 bases remained unmatched. This CDR3 is CATGLAANEQFF. The DNA for the CDR3 is TGTGCCACTGGACTAGCGGCCAATGAGCAGTTCTTC.

The V call is TRBV7-8, the J call TRBJ2-3; 7 bases are a match to TRBD2. Germline trimming cut 3 bases from V and 3 bases from J; bases unmatched to any gene: 6. This CDR3 region has 15 residues. Germline V CDR1 and CDR2: SGHVS, FQNEAQ. The CDR3 spells CASSFPGRGTDTQYF. DNA for the CDR3: TGTGCCAGCAGCTTCCCAGGGAGGGGTACAGATACGCAGTATTTT. Full variable domain (rest looked up from reference TRBV7-8 and TRBJ2-3): GAGVSQSPRYKVAKRGQDVALRCDPISGHVSLFWYQQALGQGPEFLTYFQNEAQLDKSGLPSDRFFAERPEGSVSTLKIQRTQQEDSAVYLCASSFPGRGTDTQYFGPGTRLTVL.

The CDR3 DNA reads as TGTGCCAGCAGTGAAGAATTCACTGAAGCTTTCTTT. Its protein product is CASSEEFTEAFF. The rearrangement joins TRBV2 to TRBJ1-1; D is undetermined. Trimming left V 1 base short and J 4 bases short, with 4 bases between. Germline lookup yields CDR1 SNHLY and CDR2 FYNNEI. There are 12 residues in the CDR3.